This T cell receptor beta chain was identified in a study of control samples from healthy donors and cancer patients. CDR3 length: 12 residues. CDR1 SEHNR and CDR2 FQNEAQ come from the germline V gene (reference sequence). V was pared by 3 bases and J by 10 bases, with 12 bases between. Libraries were prepared by immunoSEQ multiplex PCR; TCRdb keeps only in-frame clonotypes and omits some of them. This table has some 220,000 clones, just under 95% appearing once. This TCR came from a man aged 50 or older in good health. The chain combines TRBV7-9 with TRBJ1-1; the D is unclear. The sequencing sample was made of blood. The CDR3 here is CASSLDLGRAFF. The CDR3 DNA reads TGTGCCAGCAGCTTGGACCTAGGGAGAGCTTTCTTT.